The TCR beta chain under discussion was sequenced for a study of blood T cell repertoires in COVID-19. About the study: Sites across the United States, Italy and Spain contributed samples from acute and convalescent COVID-19. Sources were T cells, B-cell-depleted T cells, or PBMCs; the material itself was cDNA or gDNA.

The CDR3 sequence is 13 residues long. The J segment lost 4 bases and the V segment lost 6 bases, leaving 4 bases of the junction unmatched. Germline V gene data show CDR1 as LGHDT and CDR2 as YNNKEL (reference sequence). As handled by the study authors: For nucleated cells, counts were estimated from reference gene primer amplification. Sequencing was performed with immunoSEQ multiplex PCR; in TCRdb, only in-frame clones are kept and a portion is missing. V, J and clone size were drawn from that table, and D and trimming were deduced from the DNA. Here the sample spans some 200,000 clones, approximately 80% being singletons. This clone was detected a few times. This CDR3 is also generated by other DNA sequences in the sample.

The sample consisted of peripheral blood. The sequence came from a woman aged 55 to 70 who had recovered from COVID-19. The chain combines TRBV3-1 (or the pseudogene TRBV3-2) with TRBJ1-2, with TRBD1 identical over 8 bases. CDR3 sequence (DNA): TGTGCCAGCAGTCCCGGACAGGGCTATGGCTACACCTTC. Its translation is CASSPGQGYGYTF.